These 21 T cell receptor beta chains came from one sample sequenced in a study of blood T cell repertoires in COVID-19. Only in-frame clones appear in the TCRdb table, and some are missing; sequencing was by immunoSEQ multiplex PCR. The repertoire consists of about 170,000 clones, with around four fifths occurring once and the leading ten covering roughly 2%. What was sequenced was peripheral blood. Source of these receptors: a woman aged 80 or over with acute or convalescent COVID-19.

The chain recombines TRBV4-3 with TRBJ2-1; 10 nucleotides match TRBD2. Trimming cost V 0 bases and J 7 bases; bases outside gene matches: 15. This CDR3 has 19 amino acids. The germline gives CDR1 LGHNA, CDR2 YSLEER. For the CDR3, the DNA is TGCGCCAGCAGCCAAGATGTTCTCGCAGCGGGAGGGCCTCTAAATGAGCAGTTCTTC. Translating gives CASSQDVLAAGGPLNEQFF.

CDR3: CASSLTGQGQSPLHF. In DNA form, the CDR3 reads TGTGCCAGCAGTTTGACGGGACAGGGTCAATCACCCCTCCACTTT. This chain joins TRBV6-5 and TRBJ1-6, with 9 bases lining up with TRBD1. After removal of 4 bases from V and 10 bases from J, the junction contained 8 bases not matched to a gene. CDR3 size: 15 residues. In germline, CDR1 is MNHEY, CDR2 SVGAGI.

The table lists this clone with a few counts. The chain links TRBV6-2 or TRBV6-3 to TRBJ1-5, with 8 bases that match TRBD1. Per germline, CDR1 MNHEY and CDR2 SVGEGT. J was trimmed by 5 bases and V by 4 bases; bases with no gene match: 4. The CDR3 contains 14 residues. The CDR3 bases are TGTGCCAGCAGTTGGACAGGGACGGATCAGCCCCAGCATTTT. The encoded protein is CASSWTGTDQPQHF.

Only one count was recorded for this clone. V and J are TRBV3-1 (or the pseudogene TRBV3-2) and TRBJ1-2, with unresolved D. The CDR3 totals 13 residues. V lost 3 bases and J lost 8, with 13 bases in between. Germline V gene lookup returns CDR1 LGHDT and CDR2 YNNKEL (reference sequence). The CDR3 is CASSHFDRGGYTF. The CDR3 nucleotides read TGTGCCAGCAGCCATTTCGACCGGGGAGGCTACACCTTC.

V usage is TRBV10-1 and J usage is TRBJ2-3; 8 positions match TRBD1. V shed 8 bases, J shed 6 bases, and the junction held 4 bases outside the gene matches. The CDR3 loop spans 12 amino acids. CDR1 is WNHNN and CDR2 is SYGVQD in the germline V gene (reference sequence). CDR3 DNA sequence: TGCGCCAGCGGACAGGGTCTCGATACGCAGTATTTT. Translating gives CASGQGLDTQYF.

The genes are TRBV19 and TRBJ1-1; a possible D gene is TRBD1 (5 bases). Trimming shortened V by 3 bases and J by 7 bases, and 15 bases separated the two germline ends. Germline V gives CDR1 LNHDA, CDR2 SQIVND (reference sequence). The CDR3 sequence is 14 residues long. CDR3 loop: CASSIADTKGEAFF. The CDR3 nucleotides read TGTGCCAGTAGTATTGCGGACACAAAAGGTGAAGCTTTCTTT.

The chain links TRBV20-1 to TRBJ1-1; TRBD1 matches 7 bases. Per the germline V gene, CDR1 is DFQATT and CDR2 is SNEGSKA (reference sequence). Unmatched junction bases numbered 11, after V lost 3 bases and J lost 4 bases. The CDR3 is 15 amino acids. The CDR3 sequence: CSASKQGGAGTEAFF. In DNA, the CDR3 is TGCAGTGCTAGTAAGCAAGGGGGCGCAGGCACTGAAGCTTTCTTT.

J is TRBJ2-6 and V is TRBV18; weak D call: TRBD1 (6 bases). The V end lost 2 bases, the J end lost 0 bases, and 14 bases lay between the germline ends. CDR1 and CDR2 (germline): KGHSH, LQKENI. There are 18 residues in the CDR3. CDR3 residues: CASSPYPRGSSGANVLTF. The CDR3 coding sequence is TGTGCCAGCTCACCATACCCCAGGGGCTCCTCTGGGGCCAACGTCCTGACTTTC.

The rearrangement links TRBV19 to TRBJ2-7; the match to TRBD1 covers 10 bases. This CDR3 contains 15 residues. The V and J ends lost 5 bases and 3 bases, in that order; junction bases with no gene match: 7. Germline V gene lookup returns CDR1 LNHDA and CDR2 SQIVND (reference sequence). Written as DNA, the CDR3 is TGTGCCAGTAGTTCGGGACAGGGGTCCCTCTACGAGCAGTACTTC. Its translation is CASSSGQGSLYEQYF.

This chain links TRBV18 with TRBJ1-1, with no clear D. V gave up 2 bases and J gave up 8 bases, with 12 bases separating them. This CDR3 has 13 residues. Per germline, CDR1 KGHSH and CDR2 LQKENI. For the CDR3, the DNA is TGTGCCAGCTCACCATATTCCTCAGAAGAAGCTTTCTTT. Amino acid sequence: CASSPYSSEEAFF.

The V gene is TRBV5-1, the J gene TRBJ2-1; TRBD1 aligns across 7 bases. From germline, CDR1 is SGHRS and CDR2 YFSETQ. The trim removed 4 bases at V and 6 bases at J, leaving 13 bases unmatched. The CDR3 runs 16 residues. This chain's CDR3 is CASSVLTGANGNEQFF. The CDR3 DNA reads as TGCGCCAGCAGCGTCCTAACAGGGGCAAACGGCAATGAGCAGTTCTTC.

V and J are TRBV3-1 (or the pseudogene TRBV3-2) and TRBJ1-5; D remains unclear. V was trimmed by 1 base and J by 5 bases, leaving 9 bases between them. Per germline, CDR1 LGHDT and CDR2 YNNKEL (reference sequence). The CDR3 has 14 amino acids. As DNA, the CDR3 is TGTGCCAGCAGCCAAGGGTCGACTGATCAGCCCCAGCATTTT. Translation gives CASSQGSTDQPQHF.

The chain combines TRBV28 with TRBJ1-1; a possible D gene is TRBD1 (5 bases). Per the germline V gene, CDR1 is MDHEN and CDR2 is SYDVKM. V lost 6 bases to trimming and J lost 0 bases, with 11 bases between them. The CDR3 sequence is 14 residues long. In DNA form, the CDR3 reads TGTGCCAGCAGAAAAGGGGTCATGAACACTGAAGCTTTCTTT. Encoded protein: CASRKGVMNTEAFF.

The chain couples TRBV2 to TRBJ2-1; tentative D call: TRBD2 (6 bases). The CDR3 spans 14 residues. With 7 bases removed from V and 5 bases from J, the gap between germline ends came to 15 bases. The germline CDR1 and CDR2 sequences are SNHLY and FYNNEI. The CDR3 DNA sequence: TGTGCCAGCATTATCGGGGGTCCCCACAATGAGCAGTTCTTC. Protein: CASIIGGPHNEQFF.

The V gene is TRBV7-2, the J gene TRBJ1-2; D is possibly TRBD1 (5 bases). Germline lookup yields CDR1 SGHTA and CDR2 FQGNSA. V lost 2 bases, J lost 4 bases, and 14 bases lay in between. This CDR3 is built from 15 residues. The CDR3 DNA reads as TGTGCCAGCAGCTTAAAGTTTGGGGGGGGCTATGGCTACACCTTC. The encoded protein is CASSLKFGGGYGYTF.

The chain uses TRBV7-6 and TRBJ1-1; tentatively, D is TRBD1 (6 bases). The germline gives CDR1 SGHVS, CDR2 FNYEAQ. The CDR3 spans 14 residues. V lost 3 bases and J lost 1, with 9 bases in between. The CDR3 reads CASSFGQRNTEAFF. The CDR3 DNA reads as TGTGCCAGCAGCTTTGGACAGCGGAACACTGAAGCTTTCTTT.

V and J are TRBV7-3 and TRBJ2-3; D is possibly TRBD2 (6 bases). The CDR3 loop spans 15 amino acids. Per the germline V gene, CDR1 is SGHTA and CDR2 is FQGTGA. Trimming shortened V by 4 bases and J by 6 bases, and 17 bases separated the two germline ends. CDR3 protein: CASSSTGVLGDTQYF. CDR3 nucleotide sequence: TGTGCCAGCAGCTCGACGGGGGTACTGGGGGATACGCAGTATTTT. Full variable domain (remainder filled in from reference TRBV7-3 and TRBJ2-3): GAGVSQTPSNKVTEKGKYVELRCDPISGHTALYWYRQSLGQGPEFLIYFQGTGAADDSGLPNDRFFAVRPEGSVSTLKIQRTERGDSAVYLCASSSTGVLGDTQYFGPGTRLTVL.

The chain has TRBV6-2 or TRBV6-3 and TRBJ1-2; no clear D. The length of the CDR3 is 13 residues. V was cut by 3 bases and J by 5 bases, with 10 bases left in between. Germline CDR1 reads MNHEY; CDR2 reads SVGEGT. CDR3 coding DNA: TGTGCCAGCAGTTATGGGCAGAGTTATGGCTACACCTTC. Translated, it gives CASSYGQSYGYTF.

The J gene is TRBJ2-7, the V gene TRBV2, with 8 nucleotides matching TRBD1. Germline V gives CDR1 SNHLY, CDR2 FYNNEI. This CDR3 comprises 17 residues. The V and J ends lost 0 bases and 0 bases, in that order; junction bases with no gene match: 7. The CDR3 bases are TGTGCCAGCAGTGAAGCGACCGACGACAGGGGCTCCTACGAGCAGTACTTC. Translating it yields CASSEATDDRGSYEQYF. Filled out from reference TRBV2 and TRBJ2-7, the complete variable domain reads EPEVTQTPSHQVTQMGQEVILRCVPISNHLYFYWYRQILGQKVEFLVSFYNNEISEKSEIFDDQFSVERPDGSNFTLKIRSTKLEDSAMYFCASSEATDDRGSYEQYFGPGTRLTVT.

As DNA, the CDR3 is TGTGCCAGCAGCTCGTATCGGACTAGCGGGGCCACAGATACGCAGTATTTT. Encoded protein: CASSSYRTSGATDTQYF. This rearrangement joins TRBV7-9 to TRBJ2-3; 12 positions agree with TRBD2. In germline, CDR1 is SEHNR, CDR2 FQNEAQ (reference sequence). This CDR3 region has 17 residues. V gave up 4 bases and J gave up 2 bases; unmatched junction bases: 7.

The gene calls are TRBV5-1 and TRBJ2-1, with 9 bases matching TRBD2. V lost 5 bases, J lost 7 bases, and 7 bases stayed unmatched. CDR1 SGHRS and CDR2 YFSETQ come from the germline V gene. The CDR3 is 14 amino acids. The CDR3 here is CASSNGLAGNEQFF. The CDR3 DNA sequence: TGCGCCAGCAGTAATGGGCTAGCGGGGAATGAGCAGTTCTTC. Drawing the rest from reference TRBV5-1 and TRBJ2-1, the complete variable domain is KAGVTQTPRYLIKTRGQQVTLSCSPISGHRSVSWYQQTPGQGLQFLFEYFSETQRNKGNFPGRFSGRQFSNSRSEMNVSTLELGDSALYLCASSNGLAGNEQFFGPGTRLTVL.